A selection of T cell receptor beta chains follows, all from one sample in a study of cytomegalovirus exposure and HLA in healthy donors. Method: immunoSEQ multiplex PCR; TCRdb's copy keeps in-frame clones and lacks some. The table shows 170,000 or so clones, with around four fifths occurring only once. Sequences were obtained from PBMCs. These receptor sequences come from a man aged 18 to 30 in good health and CMV-seronegative. Both conserved end residues are part of each CDR3. Each record gives: clone size, D gene, V gene, J gene, CDR3 protein, CDR3 DNA. The D gene is left open where the match is weak. Not every row has a clone size; where given, it reads once, few, many or a size class.

-	-	TRBV4-3	TRBJ2-1	CASSARWERAYNEQFF	TGCGCCAGCAGCGCCAGGTGGGAGAGAGCCTACAATGAGCAGTTCTTC
-	TRBD2	TRBV27	TRBJ2-2	CASSFYSSGRDTGELFF	TGTGCCAGCAGTTTCTATTCTAGCGGTAGGGACACCGGGGAGCTGTTTTTT
-	-	TRBV7-2	TRBJ2-4	CASSPSRGENIQYF	TGTGCCAGCAGCCCAAGCAGGGGGGAAAACATTCAGTACTTC
once	-	TRBV29-1	TRBJ1-2	CSVGGTSNYGYTF	TGCAGCGTGGGGGGGACTTCGAACTATGGCTACACCTTC
-	TRBD2	TRBV2	TRBJ2-1	CASSEGLAVRNEQFF	TGTGCCAGCAGTGAAGGACTAGCGGTGAGGAATGAGCAGTTCTTC
-	-	TRBV6-1	TRBJ2-1	CATTKGLDEQFF	TGTGCCACAACGAAGGGGCTCGATGAGCAGTTCTTC
-	-	TRBV28	TRBJ2-7	CASSTSGYEQYF	TGTGCCAGCAGTACTTCTGGTTACGAGCAGTACTTC
-	TRBD1	TRBV27	TRBJ2-7	CASSLKLRGQSYEQYF	TGTGCCAGCAGTTTAAAATTACGGGGACAGTCCTACGAGCAGTACTTC
-	-	TRBV10-3	TRBJ1-5	CAISESTGGNQPQHF	TGTGCCATCAGTGAGTCGACAGGAGGCAATCAGCCCCAGCATTTT
-	-	TRBV19	TRBJ1-1	CASSSFRAGVTEAFF	TGTGCCAGTAGTAGCTTTCGGGCAGGGGTGACTGAAGCTTTCTTT
-	TRBD1	TRBV6-5	TRBJ1-5	CASSPGQGDLQPQHF	TGTGCCAGCAGTCCCGGACAGGGGGATCTTCAGCCCCAGCATTTT
-	-	TRBV15	TRBJ1-3	CATSREGTPGNTIYF	TGTGCCACCAGCAGAGAAGGGACACCCGGAAACACCATATATTTT
-	-	TRBV7-7	TRBJ2-5	CASSLIQGQETQYF	TGTGCTAGCAGCTTAATACAGGGACAAGAGACCCAGTACTTC
-	-	TRBV7-6	TRBJ2-7	CASSGTGSSYEQYF	TGTGCCAGCAGCGGAACAGGGAGCTCCTACGAGCAGTACTTC
-	TRBD2	TRBV5-4	TRBJ2-1	CASSGGTSASYNEQFF	TGTGCCAGCAGCGGCGGGACTAGCGCGTCCTACAATGAGCAGTTCTTC
-	TRBD2	TRBV14	TRBJ2-3	CASSLKGGGDWTDTQYF	TGTGCCAGCAGCCTGAAGGGCGGGGGGGATTGGACAGATACGCAGTATTTT
-	-	TRBV5-8	TRBJ2-7	CASSISTASYEQYF	TGTGCCAGCAGTATTTCGACAGCCTCCTACGAGCAGTACTTC
once	TRBD1	TRBV7-7	TRBJ2-7	CASSLGTGSAEQYF	TGTGCCAGCAGCTTAGGGACAGGGAGCGCCGAGCAGTACTTC
-	-	TRBV13	TRBJ1-2	CASSLGRRQADYGYTF	TGTGCCAGCAGCTTAGGTAGGAGACAGGCCGACTATGGCTACACCTTC
-	-	TRBV19	TRBJ1-1	CASSARRLNTEAFF	TGTGCCAGTAGTGCGCGGAGGTTGAACACTGAAGCTTTCTTT
-	-	TRBV27	TRBJ1-1	CASSLPGGSTEAFF	TGTGCCAGCAGCCTCCCGGGAGGGTCCACTGAAGCTTTCTTT
once	-	TRBV6-1	TRBJ2-1	CASNSVASNYNEQFF	TGTGCCAGCAACTCCGTTGCCTCTAACTACAATGAGCAGTTCTTC
-	-	TRBV19	TRBJ1-5	CASSGTINQPQHF	TGTGCCAGTAGTGGGACTATCAATCAGCCCCAGCATTTT
-	-	TRBV29-1	TRBJ2-1	CSGWGGEGNEQFF	TGCAGCGGTTGGGGGGGCGAGGGAAATGAGCAGTTCTTC
few	-	TRBV18	TRBJ1-1	CASSPTENEAFF	TGTGCCAGCTCACCAACCGAGAATGAAGCTTTCTTT
few	-	TRBV28	TRBJ1-5	CASSKRYSNQPQHF	TGTGCCAGCTCTAAGCGTTATAGCAATCAGCCCCAGCATTTT
-	TRBD1	TRBV9	TRBJ2-5	CASSARQGGETQYF	TGTGCCAGCAGCGCCAGACAGGGTGGGGAGACCCAGTACTTC
few	-	TRBV6-5	TRBJ2-7	CASSYKFSGSYEQYF	TGTGCCAGCAGTTACAAGTTTAGCGGCTCCTACGAGCAGTACTTC
-	-	TRBV2	TRBJ2-5	CASSIEGGQETQYF	TGTGCCAGCAGCATAGAGGGGGGGCAAGAGACCCAGTACTTC
-	TRBD2	TRBV5-1	TRBJ2-4	CASRVAGGPTKNIQYF	TGCGCCAGCAGGGTAGCGGGGGGGCCAACCAAAAACATTCAGTACTTC
-	-	TRBV28	TRBJ2-2	CASSSRPQDSNTGELFF	TGTGCCAGCAGTTCCCGCCCACAGGATTCGAACACCGGGGAGCTGTTTTTT
-	-	TRBV6-1	TRBJ1-6	CASREESGDNSPLHF	TGTGCCAGCAGGGAGGAATCGGGAGATAATTCACCCCTCCACTTT
-	TRBD2	TRBV7-9	TRBJ2-7	CASSLSGTRTYEQYF	TGTGCCAGCAGCTTAAGCGGGACCCGGACCTACGAGCAGTACTTC
-	TRBD1	TRBV7-9	TRBJ1-6	CASSPGGTENSPLHF	TGTGCCAGCAGCCCTGGCGGGACAGAGAATTCACCCCTCCACTTT
-	-	TRBV30	TRBJ2-3	CAWNFIDTQYF	TGTGCCTGGAATTTCATAGATACGCAGTATTTT